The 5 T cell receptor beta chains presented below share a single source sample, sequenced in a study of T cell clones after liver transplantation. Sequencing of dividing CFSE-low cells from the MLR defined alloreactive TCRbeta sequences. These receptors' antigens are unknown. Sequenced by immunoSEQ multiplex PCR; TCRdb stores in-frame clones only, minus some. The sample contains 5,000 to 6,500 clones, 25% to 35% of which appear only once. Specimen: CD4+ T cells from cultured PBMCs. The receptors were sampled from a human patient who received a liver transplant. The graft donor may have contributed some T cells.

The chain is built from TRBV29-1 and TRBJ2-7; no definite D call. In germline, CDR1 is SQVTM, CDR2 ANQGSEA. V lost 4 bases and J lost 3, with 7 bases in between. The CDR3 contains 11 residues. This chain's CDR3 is CSVVQVYEQYF. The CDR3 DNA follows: TGCAGCGTTGTTCAAGTCTACGAGCAGTACTTC.

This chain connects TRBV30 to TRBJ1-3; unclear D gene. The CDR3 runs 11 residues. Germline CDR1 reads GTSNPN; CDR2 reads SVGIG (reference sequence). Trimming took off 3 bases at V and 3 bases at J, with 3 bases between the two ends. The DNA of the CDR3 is TGTGCCTGGAGCGGTGGAAACACCATATATTTT. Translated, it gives CAWSGGNTIYF. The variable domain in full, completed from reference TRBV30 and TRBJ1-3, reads SQTIHQWPATLVQPVGSPLSLECTVEGTSNPNLYWYRQAAGRGLQLLFYSVGIGQISSEVPQNLSASRPQDRQFILSSKKLLLSDSGFYLCAWSGGNTIYFGEGSWLTVV.

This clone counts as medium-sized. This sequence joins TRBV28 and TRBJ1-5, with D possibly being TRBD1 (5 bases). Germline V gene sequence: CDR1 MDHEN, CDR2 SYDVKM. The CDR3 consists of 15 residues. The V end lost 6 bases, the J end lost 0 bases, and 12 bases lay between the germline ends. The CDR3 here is CASSTGTVSNQPQHF. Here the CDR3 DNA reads TGTGCCAGCAGCACCGGGACGGTTAGCAATCAGCCCCAGCATTTT.

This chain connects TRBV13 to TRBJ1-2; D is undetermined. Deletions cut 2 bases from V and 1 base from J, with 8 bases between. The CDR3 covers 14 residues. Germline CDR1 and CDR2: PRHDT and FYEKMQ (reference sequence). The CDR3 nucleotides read TGTGCCAGCAGCTTATGGACCTTTAACTATGGCTACACCTTC. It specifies CASSLWTFNYGYTF.

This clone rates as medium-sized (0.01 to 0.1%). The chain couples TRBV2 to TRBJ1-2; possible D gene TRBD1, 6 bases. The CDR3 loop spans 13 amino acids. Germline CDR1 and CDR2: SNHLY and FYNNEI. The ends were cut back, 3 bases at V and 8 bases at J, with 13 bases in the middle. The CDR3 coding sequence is TGTGCCAGCAGTGACGCAGGGGCGGGCGGCTACACCTTC. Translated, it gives CASSDAGAGGYTF.